The entry that follows covers one T cell receptor beta chain sequence. Antigen: not known. V gave up 0 bases and J gave up 3 bases, with 9 bases separating them. The CDR3 covers 14 residues. Germline CDR1 reads SGHDT; CDR2 reads YYEEEE. This entry is derived from a study of T cell repertoires in cytomegalovirus infection. TCRdb redid the calling of the reads with MiXCR, one entry per CDR3 protein. The sample lists about 920,000 distinct CDR3 sequences, around 30% occurring once. The sequences come from cultured CD8+ T cells from PBMCs, collected from culture after CMV antigen stimulation. This chain links TRBV5-6 with TRBJ2-5; D perhaps matches TRBD1 (5 bases). The receptor was derived from a human donor in good health (CMV status not recorded). Some clones in this sample may be carry-over from other donors' samples. The CDR3 loop reads CASSLGDSKETQYF. For the CDR3, the DNA is TGTGCCAGCAGCTTGGGCGACAGTAAAGAGACCCAGTACTTC.